The sequence of this T cell receptor beta chain was determined in a study of T cell responses to AZD1222 COVID-19 vaccine. Study conclusions and caveats: The span of vaccine-associated CD4 TCRs extended across spike, with dominance at 160-218 and 743-854. Clonal diversity was possibly underestimated, and white British individuals and females predominated among donors.

The protocol was immunoSEQ multiplex PCR, while the TCRdb copy is restricted to in-frame clones and leaves out a portion. The sample includes some 67,000 clones, about 83% of them seen just once. A note on this clone: Its matching antigen is unknown.

V gave up 5 bases and J gave up 3 bases; unmatched junction bases: 15. CDR1 is SGHAT, CDR2 FQNNGV, per germline. This CDR3 has 19 amino acids. Whether given at about 4 or about 12 weeks, second doses were pooled. This rearrangement joins TRBV11-2 to TRBJ2-3; 12 nucleotides align to TRBD2. Source: peripheral blood, taken 28 days after the second AZD1222 dose. The receptor was derived from an adult who received the AZD1222 COVID-19 vaccine. DNA for the CDR3: TGTGCCAGCAGCCCTAGAACCCTTGGGACTAGCGGGCGTACAGATACGCAGTATTTT. The encoded protein is CASSPRTLGTSGRTDTQYF.